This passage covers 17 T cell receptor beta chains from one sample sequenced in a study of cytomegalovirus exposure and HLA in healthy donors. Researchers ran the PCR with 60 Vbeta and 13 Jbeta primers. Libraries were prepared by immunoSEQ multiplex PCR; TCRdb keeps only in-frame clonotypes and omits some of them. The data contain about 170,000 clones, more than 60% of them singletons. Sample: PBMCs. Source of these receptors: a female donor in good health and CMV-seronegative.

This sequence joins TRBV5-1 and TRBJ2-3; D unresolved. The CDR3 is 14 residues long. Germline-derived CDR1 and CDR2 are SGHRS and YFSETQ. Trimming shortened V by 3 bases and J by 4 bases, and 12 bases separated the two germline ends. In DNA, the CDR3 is TGCGCCAGCAGCTCCCTCATAGGAGCAGATACGCAGTATTTT. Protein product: CASSSLIGADTQYF.

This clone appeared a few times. The chain's CDR3 is CASSMTGGWNSEQYF. The CDR3 DNA is TGTGCCAGCAGCATGACAGGGGGTTGGAATTCCGAGCAGTACTTC. The rearrangement joins TRBV27 to TRBJ2-7; 9 bases align to TRBD1. Trimming took 6 bases from V and 6 from J; bases not matched to a gene: 12. The CDR3 is 15 residues long. CDR1 is MNHEY and CDR2 is SMNVEV in the germline V gene (reference sequence).

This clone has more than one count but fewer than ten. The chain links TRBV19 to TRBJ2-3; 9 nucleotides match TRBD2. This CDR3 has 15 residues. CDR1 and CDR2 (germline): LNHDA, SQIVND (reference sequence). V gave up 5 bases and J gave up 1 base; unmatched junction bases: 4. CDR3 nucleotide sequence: TGTGCCAGTAGTCCTTGGACTAGCGGCACAGATACGCAGTATTTT. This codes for CASSPWTSGTDTQYF.

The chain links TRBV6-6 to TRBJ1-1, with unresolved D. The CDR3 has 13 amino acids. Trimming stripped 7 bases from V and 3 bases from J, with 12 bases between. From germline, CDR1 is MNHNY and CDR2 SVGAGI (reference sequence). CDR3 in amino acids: CASTWEEDTEAFF. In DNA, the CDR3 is TGTGCCAGCACTTGGGAGGAGGACACTGAAGCTTTCTTT.

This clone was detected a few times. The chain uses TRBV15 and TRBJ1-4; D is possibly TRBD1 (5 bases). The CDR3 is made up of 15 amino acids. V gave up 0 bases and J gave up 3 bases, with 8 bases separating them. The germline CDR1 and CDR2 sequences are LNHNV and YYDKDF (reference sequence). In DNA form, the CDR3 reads TGTGCCACCAGCAGAGACGGGGGACCTAATGAAAAACTGTTTTTT. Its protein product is CATSRDGGPNEKLFF.

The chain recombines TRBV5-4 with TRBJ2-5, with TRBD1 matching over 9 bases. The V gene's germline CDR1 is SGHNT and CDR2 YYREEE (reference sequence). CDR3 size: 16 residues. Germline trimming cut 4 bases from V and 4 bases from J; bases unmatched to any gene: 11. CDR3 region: CASSTNPTGGRETQYF. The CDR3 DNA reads TGTGCCAGCAGCACCAACCCGACAGGGGGGAGAGAGACCCAGTACTTC. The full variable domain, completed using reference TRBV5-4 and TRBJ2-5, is ETGVTQSPTHLIKTRGQQVTLRCSSQSGHNTVSWYQQALGQGPQFIFQYYREEENGRGNFPPRFSGLQFPNYSSELNVNALELDDSALYLCASSTNPTGGRETQYFGPGTRLLVL.

The CDR3 region has the DNA TGCAGCGTTGTCAGGCAGGACATGAACACTGAAGCTTTCTTT. Residues: CSVVRQDMNTEAFF. The chain is built from TRBV29-1 and TRBJ1-1; tentatively, D is TRBD1 (5 bases). Germline CDR1 and CDR2: SQVTM and ANQGSEA. Trimming cost V 4 bases and J 0 bases, with 12 bases left between them. This CDR3 has 14 residues.

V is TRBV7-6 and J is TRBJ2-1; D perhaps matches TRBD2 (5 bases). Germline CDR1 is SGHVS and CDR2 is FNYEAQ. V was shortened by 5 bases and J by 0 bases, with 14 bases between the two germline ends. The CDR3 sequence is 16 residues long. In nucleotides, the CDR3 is TGTGCCAGCAGCCAGTGGACGGGGAGCTCCTACAATGAGCAGTTCTTC. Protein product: CASSQWTGSSYNEQFF.

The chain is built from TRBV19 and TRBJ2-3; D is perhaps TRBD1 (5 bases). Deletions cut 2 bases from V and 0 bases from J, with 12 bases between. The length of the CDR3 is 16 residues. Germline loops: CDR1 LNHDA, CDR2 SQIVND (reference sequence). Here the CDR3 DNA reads TGTGCCAGTAGTATACAGGGATACTCTAGCACAGATACGCAGTATTTT. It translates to CASSIQGYSSTDTQYF.

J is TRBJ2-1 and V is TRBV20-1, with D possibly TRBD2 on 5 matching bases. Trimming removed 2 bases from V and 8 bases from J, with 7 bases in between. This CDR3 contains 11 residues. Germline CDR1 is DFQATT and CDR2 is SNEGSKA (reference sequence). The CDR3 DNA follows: TGCAGTGCTAGACTAGCAGATGAGCAGTTCTTC. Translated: CSARLADEQFF.

CDR3 sequence (DNA): TGTGCCAGCAGCCGGGGGATAGGGGCGGCTCAGCCCCAGCATTTT. This sequence encodes CASSRGIGAAQPQHF. V is TRBV28 and J is TRBJ1-5, with D perhaps matching TRBD1 (5 bases). From germline, CDR1 is MDHEN and CDR2 SYDVKM. This CDR3 contains 15 residues. V shed 6 bases and J shed 6 bases, with 18 bases lying between them.

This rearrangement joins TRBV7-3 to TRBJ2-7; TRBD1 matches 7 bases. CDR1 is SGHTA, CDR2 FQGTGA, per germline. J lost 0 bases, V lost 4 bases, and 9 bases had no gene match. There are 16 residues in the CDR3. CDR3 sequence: CASSSLSGTVSYEQYF. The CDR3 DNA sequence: TGTGCCAGCAGCTCTCTATCCGGGACAGTCTCCTACGAGCAGTACTTC.

CDR3 residues: CASSPGTDLRGNSPLHF. The CDR3 region has the DNA TGCGCCAGCAGCCCCGGGACAGACCTGAGGGGTAATTCACCCCTCCACTTT. The chain couples TRBV5-1 to TRBJ1-6; the match to TRBD1 covers 7 bases. Germline assignment: CDR1 SGHRS and CDR2 YFSETQ. The CDR3 consists of 17 residues. Trimming at V came to 4 bases and at J to 6 bases, leaving 13 bases not matched to a gene.

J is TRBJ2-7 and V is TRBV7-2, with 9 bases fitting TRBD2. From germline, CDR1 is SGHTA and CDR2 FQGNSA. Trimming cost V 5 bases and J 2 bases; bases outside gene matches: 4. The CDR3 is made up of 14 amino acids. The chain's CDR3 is CASSTSGGPYEQYF. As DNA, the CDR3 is TGTGCCAGCAGCACAAGCGGGGGGCCCTACGAGCAGTACTTC.

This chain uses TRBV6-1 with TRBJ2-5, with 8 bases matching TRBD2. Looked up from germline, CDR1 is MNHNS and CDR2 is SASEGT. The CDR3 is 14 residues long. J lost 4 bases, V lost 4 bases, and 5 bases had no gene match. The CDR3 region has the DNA TGTGCCAGCAGTGTCGGGGGGGCCGCAGAGACCCAGTACTTC. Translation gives CASSVGGAAETQYF.

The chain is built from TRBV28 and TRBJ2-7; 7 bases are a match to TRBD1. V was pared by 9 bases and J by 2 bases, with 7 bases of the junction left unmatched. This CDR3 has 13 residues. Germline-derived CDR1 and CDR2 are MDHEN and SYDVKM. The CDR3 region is CASKWTGTYEQYF. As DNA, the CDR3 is TGTGCCAGTAAGTGGACAGGAACCTACGAGCAGTACTTC.

The CDR3 DNA sequence: TGTGCCAGCTCACCCGGTACTAGCGTCCACCAATACGAGCAGTACTTC. It encodes CASSPGTSVHQYEQYF. This chain connects TRBV18 to TRBJ2-7; 7 bases match TRBD2. V lost 3 bases, J lost 4 bases, and 12 bases stayed unmatched. Per the germline V gene, CDR1 is KGHSH and CDR2 is LQKENI. The CDR3 sequence is 16 residues long.